This T cell receptor (beta chain) was found in a study of T cells in localized non-small cell lung cancer. Regarding the study as a whole: Of the top 100 tumor clones, median 57 were in adjacent lung, about 30 among its top 100. Higher blood T cell density went with longer overall survival. In uninvolved adjacent lung, T cell clonality reached its highest value, exceeding tumor.

CDR1 and CDR2 from the germline V gene are GTSNPN and SVGIG (reference sequence). V shed 3 bases and J 0 bases; nucleotides not matched to a gene: 4. This CDR3 has 14 residues. Profiled with immunoSEQ multiplex PCR; TCRdb holds only in-frame clones, not every one. The sample lists about 52,000 clones, just over 85% occurring once. Of note for this clone: The antigen is not known.

This TCR was sampled from a male donor aged 60 or older with stage III squamous cell lung carcinoma. V is TRBV30 and J is TRBJ2-5; 7 bases are a match to TRBD2. The sample in question was peripheral blood, obtained before any cancer treatment. The CDR3 loop reads CAWSALANQETQYF. CDR3 DNA sequence: TGTGCCTGGAGCGCACTAGCGAACCAAGAGACCCAGTACTTC.